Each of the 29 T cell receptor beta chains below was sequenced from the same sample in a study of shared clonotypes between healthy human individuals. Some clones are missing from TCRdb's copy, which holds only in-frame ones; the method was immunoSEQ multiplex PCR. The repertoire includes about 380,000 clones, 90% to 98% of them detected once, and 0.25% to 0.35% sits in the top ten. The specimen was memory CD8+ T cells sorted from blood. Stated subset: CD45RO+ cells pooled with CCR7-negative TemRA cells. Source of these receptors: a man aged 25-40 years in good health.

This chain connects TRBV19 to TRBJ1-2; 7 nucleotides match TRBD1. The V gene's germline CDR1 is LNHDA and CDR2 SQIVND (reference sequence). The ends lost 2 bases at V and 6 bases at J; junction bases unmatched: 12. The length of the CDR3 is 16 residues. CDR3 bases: TGTGCCAGTAGTATAAGCCCCAGACAGGGTCTTGATGGCTACACCTTC. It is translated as CASSISPRQGLDGYTF.

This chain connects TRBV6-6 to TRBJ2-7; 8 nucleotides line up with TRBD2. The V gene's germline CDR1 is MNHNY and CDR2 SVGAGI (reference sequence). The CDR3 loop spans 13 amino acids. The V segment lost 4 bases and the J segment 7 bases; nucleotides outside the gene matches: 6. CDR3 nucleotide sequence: TGTGCCAGCAGTTCGGGGGGGTGGCGGGAGCAGTACTTC. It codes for CASSSGGWREQYF.

Here the CDR3 reads CAWSPAYEQYF. The CDR3 DNA reads TGTGCCTGGAGTCCCGCCTACGAGCAGTACTTC. The chain employs TRBV30 and TRBJ2-7; D unclear. The germline gives CDR1 GTSNPN, CDR2 SVGIG (reference sequence). Deletions cut 2 bases from V and 2 bases from J, with 4 bases between. This CDR3 is built from 11 residues.

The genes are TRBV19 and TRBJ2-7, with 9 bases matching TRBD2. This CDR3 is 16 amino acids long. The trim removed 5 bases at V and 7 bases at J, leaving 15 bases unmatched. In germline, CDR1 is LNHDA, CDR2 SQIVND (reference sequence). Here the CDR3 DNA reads TGTGCCAGTAGTGGGCCCCTTGCGGGAGGGCCGGGGGAGCAGTACTTC. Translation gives CASSGPLAGGPGEQYF. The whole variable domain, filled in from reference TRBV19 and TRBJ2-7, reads DGGITQSPKYLFRKEGQNVTLSCEQNLNHDAMYWYRQDPGQGLRLIYYSQIVNDFQKGDIAEGYSVSREKKESFPLTVTSAQKNPTAFYLCASSGPLAGGPGEQYFGPGTRLTVT.

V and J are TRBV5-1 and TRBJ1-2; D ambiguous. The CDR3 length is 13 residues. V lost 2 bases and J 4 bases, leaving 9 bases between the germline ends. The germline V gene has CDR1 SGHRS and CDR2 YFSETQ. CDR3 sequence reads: CASSFGVGYGYTF. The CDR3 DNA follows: TGCGCCAGCAGCTTCGGGGTCGGCTATGGCTACACCTTC.

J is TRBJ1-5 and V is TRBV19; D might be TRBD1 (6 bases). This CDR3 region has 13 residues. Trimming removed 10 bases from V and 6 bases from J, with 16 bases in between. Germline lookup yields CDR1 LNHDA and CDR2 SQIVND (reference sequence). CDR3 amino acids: CATAWGGSQPQHF. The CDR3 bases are TGTGCCACCGCCTGGGGGGGCTCTCAGCCCCAGCATTTT.

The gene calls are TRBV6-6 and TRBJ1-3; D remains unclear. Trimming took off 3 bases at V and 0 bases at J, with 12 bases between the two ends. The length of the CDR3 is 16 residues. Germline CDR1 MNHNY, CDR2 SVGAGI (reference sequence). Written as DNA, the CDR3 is TGTGCCAGCAGTTATCGTCAGACTTCCTCTGGAAACACCATATATTTT. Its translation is CASSYRQTSSGNTIYF.

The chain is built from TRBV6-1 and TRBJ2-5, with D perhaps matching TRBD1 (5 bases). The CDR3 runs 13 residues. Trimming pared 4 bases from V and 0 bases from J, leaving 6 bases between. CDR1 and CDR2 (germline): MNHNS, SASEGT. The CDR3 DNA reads TGTGCCAGCAGTGCAGGGTACCAAGAGACCCAGTACTTC. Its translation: CASSAGYQETQYF.

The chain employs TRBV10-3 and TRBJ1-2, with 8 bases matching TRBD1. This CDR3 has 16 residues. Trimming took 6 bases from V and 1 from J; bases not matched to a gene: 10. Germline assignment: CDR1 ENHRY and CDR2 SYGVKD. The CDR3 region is CAIRGIQGAYNYGYTF. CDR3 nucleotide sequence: TGTGCCATCAGGGGAATTCAGGGGGCGTATAACTATGGCTACACCTTC.

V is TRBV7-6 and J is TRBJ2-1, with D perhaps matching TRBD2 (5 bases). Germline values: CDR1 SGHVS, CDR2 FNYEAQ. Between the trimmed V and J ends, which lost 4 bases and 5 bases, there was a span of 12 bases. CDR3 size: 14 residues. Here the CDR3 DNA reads TGTGCCAGCAGCTCCAGAACCGGGGACAATGAGCAGTTCTTC. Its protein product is CASSSRTGDNEQFF.

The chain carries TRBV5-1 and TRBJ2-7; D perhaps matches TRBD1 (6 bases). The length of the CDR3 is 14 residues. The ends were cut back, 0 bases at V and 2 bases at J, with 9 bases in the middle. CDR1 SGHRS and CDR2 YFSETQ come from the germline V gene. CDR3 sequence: CASSLGGQTYEQYF. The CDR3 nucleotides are TGCGCCAGCAGCTTGGGGGGACAAACCTACGAGCAGTACTTC.

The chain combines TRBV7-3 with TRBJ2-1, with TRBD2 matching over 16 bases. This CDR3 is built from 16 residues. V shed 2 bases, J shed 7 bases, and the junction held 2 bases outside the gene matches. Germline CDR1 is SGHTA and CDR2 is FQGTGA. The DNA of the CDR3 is TGTGCCAGCAGCTTAGGGACTAGCGGGAGGGGGAATGAGCAGTTCTTC. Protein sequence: CASSLGTSGRGNEQFF.

For the CDR3, the DNA is TGTGCCACCCGGACAGGGGATCAGCCCCAGCATTTT. Residues: CATRTGDQPQHF. This rearrangement joins TRBV10-3 to TRBJ1-5, with TRBD1 matching 9 bases. Germline loops: CDR1 ENHRY, CDR2 SYGVKD. The CDR3 runs 12 residues. The V segment lost 10 bases and the J segment 5 bases; nucleotides outside the gene matches: 3.

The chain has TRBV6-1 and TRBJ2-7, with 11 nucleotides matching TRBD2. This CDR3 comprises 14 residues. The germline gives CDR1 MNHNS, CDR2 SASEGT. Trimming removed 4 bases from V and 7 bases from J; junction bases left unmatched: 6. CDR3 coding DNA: TGTGCCAGCAGTGTGTCTAGCGGGAGGCGGGAGCAGTACTTC. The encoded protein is CASSVSSGRREQYF.

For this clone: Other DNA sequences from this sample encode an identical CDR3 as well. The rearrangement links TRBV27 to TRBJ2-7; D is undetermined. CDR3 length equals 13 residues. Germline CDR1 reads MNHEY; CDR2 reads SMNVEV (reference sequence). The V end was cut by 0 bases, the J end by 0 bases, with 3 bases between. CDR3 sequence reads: CASSLSGSYEQYF. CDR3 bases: TGTGCCAGCAGTTTATCCGGCTCCTACGAGCAGTACTTC.

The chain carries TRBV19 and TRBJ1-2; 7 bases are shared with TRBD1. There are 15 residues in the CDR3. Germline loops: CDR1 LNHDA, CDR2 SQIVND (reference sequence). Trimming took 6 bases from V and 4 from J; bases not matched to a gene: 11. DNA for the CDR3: TGTGCCAGTAGACCCAAACAGGGGTCGGCCTATGGCTACACCTTC. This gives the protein CASRPKQGSAYGYTF.

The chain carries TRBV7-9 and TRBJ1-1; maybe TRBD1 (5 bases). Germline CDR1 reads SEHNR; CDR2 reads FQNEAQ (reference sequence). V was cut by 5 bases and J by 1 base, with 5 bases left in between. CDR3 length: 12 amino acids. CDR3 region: CASSGGNTEAFF. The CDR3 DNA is TGTGCCAGCAGCGGGGGGAACACTGAAGCTTTCTTT.

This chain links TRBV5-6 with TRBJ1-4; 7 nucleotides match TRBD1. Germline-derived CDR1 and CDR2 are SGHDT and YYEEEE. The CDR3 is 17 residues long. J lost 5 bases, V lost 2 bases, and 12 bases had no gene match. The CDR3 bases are TGTGCCAGCAGCTTATTCGCGGACAGGAGCTTAAATGAAAAACTGTTTTTT. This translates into CASSLFADRSLNEKLFF.

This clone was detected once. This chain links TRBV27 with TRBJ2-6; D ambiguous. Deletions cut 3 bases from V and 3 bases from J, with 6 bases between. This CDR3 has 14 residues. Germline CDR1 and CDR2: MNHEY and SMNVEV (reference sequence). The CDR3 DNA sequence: TGTGCCAGCAGTTTGTTGGGTGGGGCCAACGTCCTGACTTTC. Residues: CASSLLGGANVLTF.

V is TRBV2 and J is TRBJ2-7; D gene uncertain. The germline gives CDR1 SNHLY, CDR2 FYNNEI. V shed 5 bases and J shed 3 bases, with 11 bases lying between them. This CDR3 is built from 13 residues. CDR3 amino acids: CASSFAASYEQYF. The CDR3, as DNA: TGTGCCAGCAGTTTCGCGGCGAGCTACGAGCAGTACTTC.

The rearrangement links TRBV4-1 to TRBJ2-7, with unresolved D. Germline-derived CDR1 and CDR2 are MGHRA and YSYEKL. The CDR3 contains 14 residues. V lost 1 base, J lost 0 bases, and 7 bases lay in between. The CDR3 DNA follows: TGCGCCAGCAGCCAAGTGTCCGCCTCCTACGAGCAGTACTTC. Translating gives CASSQVSASYEQYF.

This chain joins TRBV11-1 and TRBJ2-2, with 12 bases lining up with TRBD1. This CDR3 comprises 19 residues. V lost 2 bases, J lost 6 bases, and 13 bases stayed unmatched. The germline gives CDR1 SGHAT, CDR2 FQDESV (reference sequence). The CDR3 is CASSLSRGRDRGLAGELFF. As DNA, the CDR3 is TGTGCCAGCAGCTTATCCCGTGGAAGGGACAGGGGGCTGGCCGGGGAGCTGTTTTTT.

The CDR3 bases are TGTGCCAGCAGCTTAGACCCCGCCCCCTACGAGCAGTACTTC. It translates to CASSLDPAPYEQYF. The genes are TRBV7-9 and TRBJ2-7; D not certain. Germline V lookup: CDR1 SEHNR, CDR2 FQNEAQ (reference sequence). This CDR3 spans 14 amino acids. Trimming stripped 1 base from V and 2 bases from J, with 9 bases between.

The CDR3 sequence: CASSADRAYTGELFF. In DNA form, the CDR3 reads TGTGCCAGCAGCGCGGACAGGGCCTACACCGGGGAGCTGTTTTTT. This rearrangement joins TRBV9 to TRBJ2-2; TRBD1 agrees at 8 bases. This CDR3 is built from 15 residues. Trimming removed 3 bases from V and 3 bases from J; junction bases left unmatched: 4. Germline loops: CDR1 SGDLS, CDR2 YYNGEE. The full variable domain, with the rest looked up from reference TRBV9 and TRBJ2-2, is DSGVTQTPKHLITATGQRVTLRCSPRSGDLSVYWYQQSLDQGLQFLIQYYNGEERAKGNILERFSAQQFPDLHSELNLSSLELGDSALYFCASSADRAYTGELFFGEGSRLTVL.

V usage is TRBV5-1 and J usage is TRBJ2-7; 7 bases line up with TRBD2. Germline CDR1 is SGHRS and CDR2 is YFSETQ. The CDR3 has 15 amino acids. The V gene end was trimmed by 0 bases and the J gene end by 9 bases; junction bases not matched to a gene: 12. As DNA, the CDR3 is TGCGCCAGCAGCTTGGAACGGGGGGTCGGAACTTGGCAGTACTTC. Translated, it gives CASSLERGVGTWQYF. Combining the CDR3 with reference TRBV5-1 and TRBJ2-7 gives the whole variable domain KAGVTQTPRYLIKTRGQQVTLSCSPISGHRSVSWYQQTPGQGLQFLFEYFSETQRNKGNFPGRFSGRQFSNSRSEMNVSTLELGDSALYLCASSLERGVGTWQYFGPGTRLTVT.

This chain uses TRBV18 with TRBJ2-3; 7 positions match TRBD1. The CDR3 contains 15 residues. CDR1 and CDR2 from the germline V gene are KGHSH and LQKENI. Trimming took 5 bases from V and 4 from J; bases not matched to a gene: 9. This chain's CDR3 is CASSFKSRGPDTQYF. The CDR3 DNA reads TGTGCCAGCTCATTCAAGAGTAGGGGGCCAGATACGCAGTATTTT.

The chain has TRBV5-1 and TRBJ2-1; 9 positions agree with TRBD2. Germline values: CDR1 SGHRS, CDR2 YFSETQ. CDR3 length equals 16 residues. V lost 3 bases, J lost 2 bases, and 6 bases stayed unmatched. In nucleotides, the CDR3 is TGCGCCAGCAGCTCTGACACTAGCGGGCCCTACAATGAGCAGTTCTTC. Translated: CASSSDTSGPYNEQFF. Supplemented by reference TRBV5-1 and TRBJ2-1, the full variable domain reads KAGVTQTPRYLIKTRGQQVTLSCSPISGHRSVSWYQQTPGQGLQFLFEYFSETQRNKGNFPGRFSGRQFSNSRSEMNVSTLELGDSALYLCASSSDTSGPYNEQFFGPGTRLTVL.

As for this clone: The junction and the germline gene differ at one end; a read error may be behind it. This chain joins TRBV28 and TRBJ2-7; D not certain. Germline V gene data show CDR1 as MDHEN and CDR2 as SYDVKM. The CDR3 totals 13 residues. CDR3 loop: CASSSSEPYELYF. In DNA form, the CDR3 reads TGTGCCAGCAGTTCCTCGGAGCCCTACGAGCTGTACTTC.

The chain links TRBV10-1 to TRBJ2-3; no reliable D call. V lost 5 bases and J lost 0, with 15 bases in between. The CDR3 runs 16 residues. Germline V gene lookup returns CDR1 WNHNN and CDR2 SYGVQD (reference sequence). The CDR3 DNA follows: TGCGCCAGCAGTAGGGCCAGGCTCTTAAGCACAGATACGCAGTATTTT. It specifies CASSRARLLSTDTQYF.